One T cell receptor beta chain is described in this entry. Trimming removed 1 base from V and 2 bases from J; junction bases left unmatched: 2. The germline CDR1 and CDR2 sequences are SEHNR and FQNEAQ (reference sequence). The length of the CDR3 is 16 residues. The record originates from a study of T cells after posttransplantation cyclophosphamide. Using immunoSEQ multiplex PCR, the repertoire was profiled, and TCRdb retains in-frame clones only, with some absent. Of about 12,000 clones in the sample, roughly 2% were seen once. Treatment was busulfan-fludarabine conditioning, a marrow graft, and cyclophosphamide on days +3 and +4.

The source is a young adult male patient who received an allogeneic stem cell transplant from a related donor, was CMV-positive, and had no GVHD. Some T cells may be the graft donor's. The chain is built from TRBV7-9 and TRBJ2-3, with 11 bases identical to TRBD2. Sequencing was performed on PBMCs, taken after allogeneic stem cell transplant with posttransplant cyclophosphamide. For the CDR3, the DNA is TGTGCCAGCAGCTTAGGACTAGCGGGGCCCACAGATACGCAGTATTTT. This translates into CASSLGLAGPTDTQYF.